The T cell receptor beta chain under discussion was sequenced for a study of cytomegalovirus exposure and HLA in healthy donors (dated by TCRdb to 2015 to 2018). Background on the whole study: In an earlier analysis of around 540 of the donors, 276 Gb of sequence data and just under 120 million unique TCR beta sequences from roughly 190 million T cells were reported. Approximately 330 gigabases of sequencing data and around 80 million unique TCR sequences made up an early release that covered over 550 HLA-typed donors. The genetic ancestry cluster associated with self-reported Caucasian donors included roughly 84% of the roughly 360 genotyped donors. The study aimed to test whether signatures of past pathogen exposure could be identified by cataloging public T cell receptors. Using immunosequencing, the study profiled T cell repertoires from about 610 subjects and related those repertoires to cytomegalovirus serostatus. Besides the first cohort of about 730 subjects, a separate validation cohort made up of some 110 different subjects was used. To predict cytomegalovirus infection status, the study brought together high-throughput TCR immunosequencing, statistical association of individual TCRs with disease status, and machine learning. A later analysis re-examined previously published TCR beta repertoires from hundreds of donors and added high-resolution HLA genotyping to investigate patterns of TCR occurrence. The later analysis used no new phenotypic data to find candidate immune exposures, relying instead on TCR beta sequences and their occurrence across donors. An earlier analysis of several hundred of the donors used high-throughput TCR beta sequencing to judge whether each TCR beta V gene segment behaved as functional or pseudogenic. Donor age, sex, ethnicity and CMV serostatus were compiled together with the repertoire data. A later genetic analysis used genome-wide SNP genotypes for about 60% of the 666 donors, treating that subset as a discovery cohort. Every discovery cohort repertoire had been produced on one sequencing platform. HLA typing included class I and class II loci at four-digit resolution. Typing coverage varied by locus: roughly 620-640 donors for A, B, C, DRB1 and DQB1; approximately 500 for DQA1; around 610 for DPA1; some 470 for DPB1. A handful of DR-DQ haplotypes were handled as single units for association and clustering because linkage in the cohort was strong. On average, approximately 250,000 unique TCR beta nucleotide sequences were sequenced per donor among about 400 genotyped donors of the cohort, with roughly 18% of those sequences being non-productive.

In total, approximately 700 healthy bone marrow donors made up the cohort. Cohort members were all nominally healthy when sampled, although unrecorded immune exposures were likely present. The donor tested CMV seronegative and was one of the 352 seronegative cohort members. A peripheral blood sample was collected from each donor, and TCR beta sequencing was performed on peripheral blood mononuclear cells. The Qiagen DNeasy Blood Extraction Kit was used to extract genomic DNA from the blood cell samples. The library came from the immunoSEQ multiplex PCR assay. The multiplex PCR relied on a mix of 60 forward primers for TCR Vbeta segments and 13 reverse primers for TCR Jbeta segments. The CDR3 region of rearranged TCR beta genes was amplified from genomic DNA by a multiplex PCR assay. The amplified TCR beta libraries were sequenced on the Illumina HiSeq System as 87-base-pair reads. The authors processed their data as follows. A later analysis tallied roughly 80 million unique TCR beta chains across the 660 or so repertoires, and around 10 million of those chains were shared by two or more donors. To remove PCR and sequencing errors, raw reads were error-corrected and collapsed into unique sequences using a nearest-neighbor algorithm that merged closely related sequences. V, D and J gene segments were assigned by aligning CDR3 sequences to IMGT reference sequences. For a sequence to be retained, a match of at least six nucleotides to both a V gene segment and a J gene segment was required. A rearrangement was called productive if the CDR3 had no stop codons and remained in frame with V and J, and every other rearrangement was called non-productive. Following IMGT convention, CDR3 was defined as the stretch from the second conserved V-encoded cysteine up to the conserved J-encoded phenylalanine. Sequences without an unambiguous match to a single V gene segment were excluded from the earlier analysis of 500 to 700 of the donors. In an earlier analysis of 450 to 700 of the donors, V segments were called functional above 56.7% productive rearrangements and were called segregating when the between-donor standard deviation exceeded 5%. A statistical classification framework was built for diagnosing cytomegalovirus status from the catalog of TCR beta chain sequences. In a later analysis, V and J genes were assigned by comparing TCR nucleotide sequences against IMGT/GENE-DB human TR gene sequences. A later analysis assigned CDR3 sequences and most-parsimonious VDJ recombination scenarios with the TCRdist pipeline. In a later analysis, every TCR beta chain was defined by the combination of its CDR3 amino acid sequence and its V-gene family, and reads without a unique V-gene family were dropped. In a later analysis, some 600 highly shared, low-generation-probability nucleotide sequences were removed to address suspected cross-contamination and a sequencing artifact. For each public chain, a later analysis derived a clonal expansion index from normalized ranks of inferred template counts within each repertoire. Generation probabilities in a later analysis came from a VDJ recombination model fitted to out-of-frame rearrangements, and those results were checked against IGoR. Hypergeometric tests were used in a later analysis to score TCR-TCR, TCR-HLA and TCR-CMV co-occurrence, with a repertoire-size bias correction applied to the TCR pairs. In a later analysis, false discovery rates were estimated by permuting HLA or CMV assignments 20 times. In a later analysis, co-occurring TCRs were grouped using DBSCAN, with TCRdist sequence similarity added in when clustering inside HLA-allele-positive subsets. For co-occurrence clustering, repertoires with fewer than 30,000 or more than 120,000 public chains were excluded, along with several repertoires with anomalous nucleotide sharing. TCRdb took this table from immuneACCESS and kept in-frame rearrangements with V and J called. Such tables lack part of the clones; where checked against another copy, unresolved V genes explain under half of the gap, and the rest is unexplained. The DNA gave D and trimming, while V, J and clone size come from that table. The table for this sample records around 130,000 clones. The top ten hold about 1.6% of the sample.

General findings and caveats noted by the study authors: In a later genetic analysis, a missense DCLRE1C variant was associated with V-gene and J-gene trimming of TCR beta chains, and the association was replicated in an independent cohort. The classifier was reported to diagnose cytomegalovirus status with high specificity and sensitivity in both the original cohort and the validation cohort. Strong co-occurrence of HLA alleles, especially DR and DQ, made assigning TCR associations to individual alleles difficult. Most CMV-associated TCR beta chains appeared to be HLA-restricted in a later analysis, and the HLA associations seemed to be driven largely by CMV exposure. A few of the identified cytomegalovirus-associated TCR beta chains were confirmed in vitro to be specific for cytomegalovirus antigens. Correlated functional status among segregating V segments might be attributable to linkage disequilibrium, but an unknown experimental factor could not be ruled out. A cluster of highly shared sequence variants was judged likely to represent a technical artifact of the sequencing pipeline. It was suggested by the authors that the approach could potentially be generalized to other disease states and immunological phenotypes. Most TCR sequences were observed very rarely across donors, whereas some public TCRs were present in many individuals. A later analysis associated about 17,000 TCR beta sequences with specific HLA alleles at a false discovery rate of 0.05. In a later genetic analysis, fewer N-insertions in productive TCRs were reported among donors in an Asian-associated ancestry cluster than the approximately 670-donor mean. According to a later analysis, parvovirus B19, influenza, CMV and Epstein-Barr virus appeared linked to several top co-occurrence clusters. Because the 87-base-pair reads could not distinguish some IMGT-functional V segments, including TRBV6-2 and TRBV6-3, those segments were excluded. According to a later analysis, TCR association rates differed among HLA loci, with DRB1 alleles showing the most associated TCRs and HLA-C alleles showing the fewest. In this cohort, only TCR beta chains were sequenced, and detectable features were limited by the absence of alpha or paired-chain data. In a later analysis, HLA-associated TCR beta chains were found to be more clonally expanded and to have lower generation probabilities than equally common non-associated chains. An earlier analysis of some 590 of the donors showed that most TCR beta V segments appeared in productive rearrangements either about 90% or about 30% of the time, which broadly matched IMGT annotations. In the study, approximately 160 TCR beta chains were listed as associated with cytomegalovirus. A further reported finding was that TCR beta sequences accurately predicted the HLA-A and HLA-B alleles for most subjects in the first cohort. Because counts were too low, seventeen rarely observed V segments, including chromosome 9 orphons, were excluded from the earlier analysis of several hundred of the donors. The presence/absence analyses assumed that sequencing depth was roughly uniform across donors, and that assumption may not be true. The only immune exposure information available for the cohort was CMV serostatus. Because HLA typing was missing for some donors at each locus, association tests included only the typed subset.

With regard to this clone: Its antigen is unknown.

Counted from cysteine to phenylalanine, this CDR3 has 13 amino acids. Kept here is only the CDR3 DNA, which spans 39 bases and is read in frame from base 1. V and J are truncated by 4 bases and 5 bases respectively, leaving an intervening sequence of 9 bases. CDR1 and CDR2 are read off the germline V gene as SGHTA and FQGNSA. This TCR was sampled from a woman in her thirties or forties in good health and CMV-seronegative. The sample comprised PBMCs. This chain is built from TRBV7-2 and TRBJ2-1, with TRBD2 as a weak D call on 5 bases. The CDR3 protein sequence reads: CASSYGVHNEQFF. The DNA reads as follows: TGTGCCAGCAGCTACGGGGTACACAATGAGCAGTTCTTC.